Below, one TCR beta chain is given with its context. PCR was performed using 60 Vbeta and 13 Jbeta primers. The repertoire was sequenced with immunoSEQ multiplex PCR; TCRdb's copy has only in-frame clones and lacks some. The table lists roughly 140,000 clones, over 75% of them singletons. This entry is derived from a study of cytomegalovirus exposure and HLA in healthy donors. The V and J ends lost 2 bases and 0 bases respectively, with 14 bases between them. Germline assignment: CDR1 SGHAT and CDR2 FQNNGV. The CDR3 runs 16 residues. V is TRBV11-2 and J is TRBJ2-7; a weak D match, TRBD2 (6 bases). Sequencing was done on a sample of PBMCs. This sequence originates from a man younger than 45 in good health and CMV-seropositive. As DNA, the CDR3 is TGTGCCAGCAGCTTACCCCGGGGGTTTAGCTCCTACGAGCAGTACTTC. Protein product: CASSLPRGFSSYEQYF.